The present entry profiles one TCR beta chain with its context. Its cognate antigen is unknown. V shed 0 bases and J 2 bases; nucleotides not matched to a gene: 5. The germline gives CDR1 SGHVS, CDR2 FNYEAQ. This CDR3 spans 16 amino acids. One entry per CDR3 protein, called by TCRdb with MiXCR from the 5' RACE reads. The sample includes about 360,000 distinct CDR3 sequences, roughly 14% of them seen just once. The data belong to a study of T-cell memory formation after mild COVID-19. Study at large: Each donor largely had its own TCR clusters.

The study, taken as a whole, reports: Of the contracting clones, CD4+ ones lay mainly in CM and EM, and CD8+ ones in EMRA. Clones that contracted from day 15 to 85 had balanced CD4/CD8; later expanders were CD4+ biased.

This chain joins TRBV7-6 and TRBJ1-1; 8 bases match TRBD1. Sequenced: PBMCs or a T cell subset sorted from them (not recorded which). The TCR originated in a man between 18 and 29 years old who had mild COVID-19 (a few samples of this study predate the infection). Cell type and time point are not known. The CDR3 sequence: CASSLAPDRDNTEAFF. Written as DNA, the CDR3 is TGTGCCAGCAGCTTAGCGCCGGACAGGGATAACACTGAAGCTTTCTTT.